This T cell receptor beta chain was sequenced during a study of blood T cell repertoires in COVID-19. The overall study: Samples came from the United States, Italy and Spain, spanning acute and convalescent COVID-19. From T cells, B-cell-depleted T cells, or PBMCs came the material, which was cDNA or gDNA.

In the study's own analysis: Amplification of reference gene primers provided the estimated nucleated cell counts. Assay: immunoSEQ multiplex PCR; the TCRdb copy retains only in-frame clones and omits some. D and trimming were read from the DNA, whereas the V and J calls and clone size are those reported in that table. The data hold some 200,000 clones, with approximately 80% observed a single time. Germline V gene lookup returns CDR1 SGHRS and CDR2 YFSETQ. Germline trimming cut 4 bases from V and 1 base from J; bases unmatched to any gene: 5. The CDR3 is 15 residues long. The sequenced sample consisted of peripheral blood. This chain links TRBV5-1 with TRBJ2-5, with 9 bases that match TRBD1. This TCR was sampled from a human donor in a cohort sampled during active COVID-19. CDR3 region: CASSSTGQGQETQYF. The CDR3 region has the DNA TGCGCCAGCAGCAGTACGGGACAGGGCCAAGAGACCCAGTACTTC. Full variable domain (rest looked up from reference TRBV5-1 and TRBJ2-5): KAGVTQTPRYLIKTRGQQVTLSCSPISGHRSVSWYQQTPGQGLQFLFEYFSETQRNKGNFPGRFSGRQFSNSRSEMNVSTLELGDSALYLCASSSTGQGQETQYFGPGTRLLVL.